The sequence of this T cell receptor (beta chain) was determined in a study of shared clonotypes between healthy human individuals. The table lists this clone with a few counts. Assay: immunoSEQ multiplex PCR; the TCRdb copy retains only in-frame clones and omits some. The table includes approximately 1,000,000 clones, roughly 77% detected once. Trimming left V 0 bases short and J 5 bases short, with 14 bases between. Germline assignment: CDR1 SGHRS and CDR2 YFSETQ. This CDR3 comprises 15 residues. The sample comprised memory CD4+ T cells from PBMCs. Subset described: CD45RA-negative fraction. The rearrangement links TRBV5-1 to TRBJ1-1, with D possibly being TRBD1 (6 bases). The source of this sequence is a man in his late teens or twenties in good health. Some clones in this sample may be carry-over from other donors' samples. CDR3 sequence: CASSLDPGAETEAFF. CDR3 bases: TGCGCCAGCAGCTTGGATCCGGGGGCAGAGACTGAAGCTTTCTTT.